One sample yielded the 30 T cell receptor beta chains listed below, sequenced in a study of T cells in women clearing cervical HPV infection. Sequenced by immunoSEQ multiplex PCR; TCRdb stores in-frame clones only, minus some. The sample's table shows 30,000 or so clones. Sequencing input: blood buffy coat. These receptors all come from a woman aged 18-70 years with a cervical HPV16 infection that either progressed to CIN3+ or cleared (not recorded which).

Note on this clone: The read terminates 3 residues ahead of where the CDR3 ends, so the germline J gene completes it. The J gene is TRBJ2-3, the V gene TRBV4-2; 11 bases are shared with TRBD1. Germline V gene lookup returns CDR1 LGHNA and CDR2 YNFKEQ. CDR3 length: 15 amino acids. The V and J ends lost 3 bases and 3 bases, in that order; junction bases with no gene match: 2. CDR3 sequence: CASSQDRGQTDTQYF. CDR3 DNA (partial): TGTGCCAGCAGCCAGGACAGGGGGCAGACAGATACG.

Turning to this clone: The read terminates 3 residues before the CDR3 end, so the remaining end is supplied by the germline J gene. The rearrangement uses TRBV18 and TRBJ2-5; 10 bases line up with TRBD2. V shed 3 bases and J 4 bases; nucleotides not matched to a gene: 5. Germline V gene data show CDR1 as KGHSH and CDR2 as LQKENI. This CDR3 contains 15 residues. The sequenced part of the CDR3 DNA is TGTGCCAGCTCACCCCCGGGACTAGCGCGAGAGACC. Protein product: CASSPPGLARET. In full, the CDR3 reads CASSPPGLARETQYF.

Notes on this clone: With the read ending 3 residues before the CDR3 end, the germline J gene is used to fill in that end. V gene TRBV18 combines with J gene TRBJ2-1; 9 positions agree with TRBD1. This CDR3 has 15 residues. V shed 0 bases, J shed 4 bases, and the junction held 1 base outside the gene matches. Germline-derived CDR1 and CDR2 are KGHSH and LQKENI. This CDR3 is CASSPPGQGYNEQFF. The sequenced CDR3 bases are TGTGCCAGCTCACCACCGGGACAGGGATACAATGAG.

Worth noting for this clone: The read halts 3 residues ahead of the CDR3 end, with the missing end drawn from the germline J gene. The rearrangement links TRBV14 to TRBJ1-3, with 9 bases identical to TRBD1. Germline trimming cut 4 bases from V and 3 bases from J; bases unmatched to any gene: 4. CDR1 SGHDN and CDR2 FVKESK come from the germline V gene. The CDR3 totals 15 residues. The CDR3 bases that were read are TGTGCCAGCAGCCGGGACAGGGTATTTGGAAACACC. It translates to CASSRDRVFGNT. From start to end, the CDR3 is CASSRDRVFGNTIYF.

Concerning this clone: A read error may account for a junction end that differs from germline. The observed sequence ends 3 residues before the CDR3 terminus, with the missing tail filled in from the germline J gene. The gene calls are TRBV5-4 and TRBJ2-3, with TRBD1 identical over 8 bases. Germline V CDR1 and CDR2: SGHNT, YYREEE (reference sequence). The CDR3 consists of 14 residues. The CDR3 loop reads CASRLDRGTDTQYF. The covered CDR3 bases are TGTGCCAGCAGATTGGACAGGGGCACAGATACG.

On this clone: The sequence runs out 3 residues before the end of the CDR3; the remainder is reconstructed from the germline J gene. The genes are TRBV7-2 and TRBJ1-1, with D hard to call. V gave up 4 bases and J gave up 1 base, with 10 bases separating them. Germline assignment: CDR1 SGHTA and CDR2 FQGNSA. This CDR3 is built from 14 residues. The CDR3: CASSSHRRNTEAFF. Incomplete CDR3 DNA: TGTGCCAGCAGCTCCCATCGTAGGAACACTGAA.

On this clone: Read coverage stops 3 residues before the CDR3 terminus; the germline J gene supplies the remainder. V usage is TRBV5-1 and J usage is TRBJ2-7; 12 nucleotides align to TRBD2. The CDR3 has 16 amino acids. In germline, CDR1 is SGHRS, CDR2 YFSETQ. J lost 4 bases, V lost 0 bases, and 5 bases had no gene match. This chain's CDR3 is CASSLELAGGQYEQYF. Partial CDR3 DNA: TGCGCCAGCAGCTTGGAGCTAGCGGGGGGGCAATACGAG.

This chain's CDR3 is CAYKLGTDTQYF. CDR3 DNA, as far as it was read: TGTGCCTACAAACTAGGCACAGATACG. This chain joins TRBV30 and TRBJ2-3; D may be TRBD2 (5 bases). The read terminates 3 residues before the CDR3 end, so the remaining end is supplied by the germline J gene. There are 12 residues in the CDR3. V lost 7 bases and J 1 base, leaving 9 bases between the germline ends. Germline V gives CDR1 GTSNPN, CDR2 SVGIG (reference sequence).

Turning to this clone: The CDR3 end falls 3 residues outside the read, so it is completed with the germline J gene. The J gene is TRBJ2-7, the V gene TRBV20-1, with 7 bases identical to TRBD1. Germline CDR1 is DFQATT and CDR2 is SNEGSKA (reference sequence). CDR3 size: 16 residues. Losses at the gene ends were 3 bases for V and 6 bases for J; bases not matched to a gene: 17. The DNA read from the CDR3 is TGCAGTGCTAGTGAGGGGGCCAGGGGTGACTCCGGCGAG. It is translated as CSASEGARGDSGE. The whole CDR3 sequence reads CSASEGARGDSGEQYF.

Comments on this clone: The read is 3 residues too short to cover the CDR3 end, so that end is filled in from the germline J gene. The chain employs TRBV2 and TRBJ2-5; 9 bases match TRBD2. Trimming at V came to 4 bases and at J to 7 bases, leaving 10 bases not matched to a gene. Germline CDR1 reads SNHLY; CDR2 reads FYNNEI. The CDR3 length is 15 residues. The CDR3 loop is CASSGVSGGGGTQYF. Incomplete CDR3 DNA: TGTGCCAGCAGTGGGGTTTCTGGCGGGGGGGGGACC.

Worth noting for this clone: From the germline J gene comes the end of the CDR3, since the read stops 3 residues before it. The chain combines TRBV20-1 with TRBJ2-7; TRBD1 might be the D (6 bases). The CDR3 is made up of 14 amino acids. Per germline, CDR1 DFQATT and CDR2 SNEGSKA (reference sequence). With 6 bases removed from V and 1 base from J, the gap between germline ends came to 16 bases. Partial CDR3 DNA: TGCAGTGCGCCTGACAGGTCAAGTTCCTACGAG. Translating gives CSAPDRSSSYE. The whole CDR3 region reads CSAPDRSSSYEQYF.

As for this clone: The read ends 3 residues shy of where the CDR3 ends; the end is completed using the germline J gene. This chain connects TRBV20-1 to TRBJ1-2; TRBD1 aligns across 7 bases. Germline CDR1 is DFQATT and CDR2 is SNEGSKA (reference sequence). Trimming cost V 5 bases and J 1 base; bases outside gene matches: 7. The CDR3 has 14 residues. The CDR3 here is CSADAGGDNYGYTF. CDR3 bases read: TGCAGTGCTGACGCAGGGGGAGATAACTATGGC.

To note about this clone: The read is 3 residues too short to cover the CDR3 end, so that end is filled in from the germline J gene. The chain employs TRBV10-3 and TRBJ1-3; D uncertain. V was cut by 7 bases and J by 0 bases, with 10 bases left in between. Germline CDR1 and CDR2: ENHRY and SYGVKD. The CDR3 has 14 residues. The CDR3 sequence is CAIKSESSGNTIYF. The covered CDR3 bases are TGTGCCATCAAATCAGAGAGCTCTGGAAACACC.

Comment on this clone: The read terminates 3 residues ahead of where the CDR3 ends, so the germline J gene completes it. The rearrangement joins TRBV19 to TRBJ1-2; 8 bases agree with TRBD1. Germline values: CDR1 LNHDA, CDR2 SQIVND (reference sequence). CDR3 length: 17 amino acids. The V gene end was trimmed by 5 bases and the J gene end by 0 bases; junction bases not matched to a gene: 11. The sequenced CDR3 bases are TGTGCCAGTAGTCTCCTGACAGGGGATCGAGCTAACTATGGC. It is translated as CASSLLTGDRANYG. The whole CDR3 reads CASSLLTGDRANYGYTF.

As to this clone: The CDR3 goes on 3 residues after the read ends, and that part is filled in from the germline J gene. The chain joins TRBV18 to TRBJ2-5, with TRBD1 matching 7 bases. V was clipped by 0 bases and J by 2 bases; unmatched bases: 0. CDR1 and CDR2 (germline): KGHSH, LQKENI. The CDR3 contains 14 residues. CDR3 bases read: TGTGCCAGCTCACCACCGGACAGGCAAGAGACC. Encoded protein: CASSPPDRQET. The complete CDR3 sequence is CASSPPDRQETQYF.

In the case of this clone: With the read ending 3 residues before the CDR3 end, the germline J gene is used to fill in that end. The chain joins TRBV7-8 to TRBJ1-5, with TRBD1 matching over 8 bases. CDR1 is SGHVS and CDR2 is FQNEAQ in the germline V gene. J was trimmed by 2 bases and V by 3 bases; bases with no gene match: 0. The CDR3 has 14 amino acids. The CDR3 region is CASSLTGGNQPQHF. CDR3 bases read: TGTGCCAGCAGCTTGACAGGGGGCAATCAGCCC.

The part of the CDR3 DNA that was read is TGTGCCAGCACCCCCACAGGGAGGAATTCACCC. Protein: CASTPTGRNSP. The CDR3 in full is CASTPTGRNSPLHF. The chain uses TRBV2 and TRBJ1-6; TRBD1 might be the D (6 bases). Coverage ceases 3 residues before the CDR3 finishes, and the germline J gene fills in the end. V was cut by 7 bases and J by 7 bases, with 14 bases left in between. Germline CDR1 is SNHLY and CDR2 is FYNNEI. This CDR3 contains 14 residues.

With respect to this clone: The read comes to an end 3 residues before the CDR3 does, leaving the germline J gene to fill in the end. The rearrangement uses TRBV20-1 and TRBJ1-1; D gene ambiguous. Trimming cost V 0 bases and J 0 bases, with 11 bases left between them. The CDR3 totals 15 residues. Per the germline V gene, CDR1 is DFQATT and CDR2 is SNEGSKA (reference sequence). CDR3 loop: CSARERPNMNTEAFF. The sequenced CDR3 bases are TGCAGTGCTAGAGAAAGGCCCAACATGAACACTGAA.

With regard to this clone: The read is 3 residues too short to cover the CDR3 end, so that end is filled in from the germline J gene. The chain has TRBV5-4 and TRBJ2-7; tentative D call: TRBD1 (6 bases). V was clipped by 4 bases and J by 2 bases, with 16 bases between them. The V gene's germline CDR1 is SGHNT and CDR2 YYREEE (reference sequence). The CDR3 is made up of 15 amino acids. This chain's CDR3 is CASSDKRTVAYEQYF. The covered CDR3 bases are TGTGCCAGCAGCGACAAAAGGACAGTTGCCTACGAG.

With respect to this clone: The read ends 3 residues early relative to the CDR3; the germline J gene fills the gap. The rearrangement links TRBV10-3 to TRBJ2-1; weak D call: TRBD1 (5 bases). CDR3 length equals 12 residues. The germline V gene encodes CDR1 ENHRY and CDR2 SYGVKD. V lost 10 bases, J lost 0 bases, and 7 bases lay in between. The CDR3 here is CASTGSYNEQFF. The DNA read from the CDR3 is TGTGCCAGTACAGGCTCCTACAATGAG.

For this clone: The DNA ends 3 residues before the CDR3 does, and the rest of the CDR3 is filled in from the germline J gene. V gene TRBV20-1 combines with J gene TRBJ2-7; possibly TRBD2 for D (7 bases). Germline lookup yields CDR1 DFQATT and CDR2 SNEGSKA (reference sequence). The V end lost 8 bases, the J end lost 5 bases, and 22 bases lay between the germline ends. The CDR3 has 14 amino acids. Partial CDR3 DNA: TGCAGTACCGTAAGGGGGGGGTTGGACGACGAG. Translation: CSTVRGGLDDE. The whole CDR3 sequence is CSTVRGGLDDEQYF.

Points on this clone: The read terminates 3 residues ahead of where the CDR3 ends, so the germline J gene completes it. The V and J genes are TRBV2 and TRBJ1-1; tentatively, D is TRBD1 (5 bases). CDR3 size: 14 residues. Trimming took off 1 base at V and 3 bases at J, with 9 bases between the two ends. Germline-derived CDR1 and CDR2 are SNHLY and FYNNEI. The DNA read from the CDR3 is TGTGCCAGCAGTGAAGGGCGGGGGGACACTGAA. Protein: CASSEGRGDTE. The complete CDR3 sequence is CASSEGRGDTEAFF.

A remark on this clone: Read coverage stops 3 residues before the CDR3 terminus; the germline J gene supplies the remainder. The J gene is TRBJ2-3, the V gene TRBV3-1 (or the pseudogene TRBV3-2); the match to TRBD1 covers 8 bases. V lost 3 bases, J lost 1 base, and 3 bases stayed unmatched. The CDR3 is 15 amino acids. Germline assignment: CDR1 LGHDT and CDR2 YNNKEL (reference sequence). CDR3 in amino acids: CASSHPGQGTDTQYF. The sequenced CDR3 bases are TGTGCCAGCAGCCACCCGGGACAGGGCACAGATACG.

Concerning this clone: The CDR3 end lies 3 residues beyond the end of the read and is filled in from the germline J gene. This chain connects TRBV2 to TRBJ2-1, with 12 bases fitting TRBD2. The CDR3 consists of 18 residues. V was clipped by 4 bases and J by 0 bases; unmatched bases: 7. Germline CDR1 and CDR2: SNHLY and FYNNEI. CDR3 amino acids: CASSGVLAGGFSYNEQFF. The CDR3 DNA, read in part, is TGTGCCAGCAGTGGCGTCCTAGCGGGGGGGTTCTCCTACAATGAG.

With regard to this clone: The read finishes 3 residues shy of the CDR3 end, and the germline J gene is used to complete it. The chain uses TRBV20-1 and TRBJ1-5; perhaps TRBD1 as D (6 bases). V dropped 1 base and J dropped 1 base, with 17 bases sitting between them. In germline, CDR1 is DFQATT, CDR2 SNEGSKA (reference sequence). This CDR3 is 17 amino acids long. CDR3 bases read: TGCAGTGCTAGAGCCCCGGGGGGGGCGGCGAGCAATCAGCCC. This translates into CSARAPGGAASNQP. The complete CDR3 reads CSARAPGGAASNQPQHF.

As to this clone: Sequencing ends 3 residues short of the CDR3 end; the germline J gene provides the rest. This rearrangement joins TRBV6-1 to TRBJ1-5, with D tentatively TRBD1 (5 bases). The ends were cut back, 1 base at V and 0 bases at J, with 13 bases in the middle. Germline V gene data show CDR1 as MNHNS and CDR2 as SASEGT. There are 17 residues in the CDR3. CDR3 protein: CASSEVETEYSNQPQHF. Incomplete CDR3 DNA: TGTGCCAGCAGTGAAGTTGAGACAGAATATAGCAATCAGCCC.

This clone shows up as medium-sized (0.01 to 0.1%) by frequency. CDR3 residues: CSTHDFDRGSETQYF. Incomplete CDR3 DNA: TGCAGCACACATGACTTTGACAGGGGCAGCGAGACC. This chain connects TRBV29-1 to TRBJ2-5; 8 bases fit TRBD1. Read data end 3 residues before the CDR3 end; the end is taken from the germline J gene. The CDR3 length is 15 residues. The V and J ends lost 8 bases and 5 bases, in that order; junction bases with no gene match: 16. The V gene's germline CDR1 is SQVTM and CDR2 ANQGSEA.

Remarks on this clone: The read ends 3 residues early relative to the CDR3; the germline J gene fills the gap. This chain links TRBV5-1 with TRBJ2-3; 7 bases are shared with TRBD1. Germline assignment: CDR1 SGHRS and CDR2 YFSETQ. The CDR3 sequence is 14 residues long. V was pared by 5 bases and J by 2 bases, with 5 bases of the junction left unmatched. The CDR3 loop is CASSTGQATDTQYF. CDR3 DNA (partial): TGCGCCAGCAGTACAGGACAGGCCACAGATACG.

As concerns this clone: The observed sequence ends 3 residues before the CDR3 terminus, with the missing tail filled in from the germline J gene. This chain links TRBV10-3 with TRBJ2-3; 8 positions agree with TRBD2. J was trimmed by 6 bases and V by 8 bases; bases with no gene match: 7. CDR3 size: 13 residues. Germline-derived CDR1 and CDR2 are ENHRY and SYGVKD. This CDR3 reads CAIGGLESDTQYF. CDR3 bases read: TGTGCCATCGGGGGACTAGAGTCGGATACG.

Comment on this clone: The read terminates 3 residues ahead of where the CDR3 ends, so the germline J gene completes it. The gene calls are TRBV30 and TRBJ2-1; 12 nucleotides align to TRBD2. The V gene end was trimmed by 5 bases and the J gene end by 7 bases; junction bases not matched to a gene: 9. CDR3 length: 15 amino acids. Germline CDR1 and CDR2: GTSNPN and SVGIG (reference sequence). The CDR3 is CAWAPLAGGGNEQFF. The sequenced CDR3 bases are TGTGCCTGGGCCCCACTAGCGGGGGGCGGGAATGAG.